This TCR beta chain originates from a study of OX40 agonist ivuxolimab in advanced cancers. Whole-study context: Subjects had a mean age of around 60 years, with a range of about 23 to 90; just over 80% were male.

The count of this clone is one. What it recognizes is unknown. Libraries were prepared by immunoSEQ multiplex PCR; TCRdb keeps only in-frame clonotypes and omits some of them. Of tens of thousands of clones in the sample, about 80% were seen once. CDR1 is MGHRA, CDR2 YSYEKL, per germline. CDR3 length equals 16 residues. General study results and limits: In general, CD8+ T cells held more expanded clones than CD4+ did, on average. There was clonal expansion of CD4+ and CD8+ blood T cells by week 6 at 0.1 to 3.0 mg/kg.

Source: CD4+ or CD8+ T cells sorted from blood, taken in a trial of the OX40 agonist ivuxolimab. The clonotype comes from an adult with an advanced solid tumor such as melanoma, head and neck, liver or kidney cancer. The gene calls are TRBV4-1 and TRBJ2-5; D is ambiguous. TRBJ2-7 matches the DNA end more closely, so the J call is doubtful. Here the CDR3 DNA reads TGCGCCAGCAGTCCTTTAACCCCGGAAGGGACCTACGAGCAGTACTTC. Translation: CASSPLTPEGTYEQYF.